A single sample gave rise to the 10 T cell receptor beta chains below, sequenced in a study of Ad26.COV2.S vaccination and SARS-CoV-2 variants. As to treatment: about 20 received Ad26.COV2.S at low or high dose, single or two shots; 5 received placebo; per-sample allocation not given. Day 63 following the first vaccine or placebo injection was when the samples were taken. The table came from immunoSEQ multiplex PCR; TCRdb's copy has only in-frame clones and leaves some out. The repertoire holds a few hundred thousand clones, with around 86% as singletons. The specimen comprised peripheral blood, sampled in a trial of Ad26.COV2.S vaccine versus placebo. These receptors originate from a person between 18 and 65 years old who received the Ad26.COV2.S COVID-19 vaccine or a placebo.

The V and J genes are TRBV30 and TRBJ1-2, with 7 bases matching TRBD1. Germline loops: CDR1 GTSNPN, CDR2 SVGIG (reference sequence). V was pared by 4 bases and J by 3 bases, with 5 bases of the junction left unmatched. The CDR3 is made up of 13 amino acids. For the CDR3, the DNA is TGTGCCTGGAACAGAGACAGGGACTATGGCTACACCTTC. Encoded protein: CAWNRDRDYGYTF.

In nucleotides, the CDR3 is TGCGCCAGCAGCCCCCGACGACAGGGGGCAGAAGAGCAGTACTTC. Residues: CASSPRRQGAEEQYF. This rearrangement joins TRBV5-1 to TRBJ2-7; 10 positions agree with TRBD1. CDR1 is SGHRS and CDR2 is YFSETQ in the germline V gene. J lost 7 bases, V lost 4 bases, and 11 bases had no gene match. The CDR3 runs 15 residues.

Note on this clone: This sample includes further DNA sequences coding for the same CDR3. The CDR3 DNA reads as TGTGCCAGCAGTTTCGGAACCGGGGAGCTGTTTTTT. Its protein is CASSFGTGELFF. V usage is TRBV12-3 or TRBV12-4 and J usage is TRBJ2-2; D remains ambiguous. Trimming left V 3 bases short and J 5 bases short, with 4 bases between. This CDR3 is 12 amino acids long.

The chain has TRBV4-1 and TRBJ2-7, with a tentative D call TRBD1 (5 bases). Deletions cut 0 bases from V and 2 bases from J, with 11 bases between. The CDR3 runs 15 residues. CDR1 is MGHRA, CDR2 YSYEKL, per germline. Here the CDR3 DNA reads TGCGCCAGCAGCCAAGATGGGGCAGGTACCTACGAGCAGTACTTC. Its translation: CASSQDGAGTYEQYF.

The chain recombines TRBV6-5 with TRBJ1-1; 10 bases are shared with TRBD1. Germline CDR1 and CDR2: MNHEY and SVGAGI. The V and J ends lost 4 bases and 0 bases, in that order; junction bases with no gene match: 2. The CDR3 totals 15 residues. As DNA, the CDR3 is TGTGCCAGCAGTTCGACAGGGGGCATGAACACTGAAGCTTTCTTT. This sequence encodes CASSSTGGMNTEAFF.

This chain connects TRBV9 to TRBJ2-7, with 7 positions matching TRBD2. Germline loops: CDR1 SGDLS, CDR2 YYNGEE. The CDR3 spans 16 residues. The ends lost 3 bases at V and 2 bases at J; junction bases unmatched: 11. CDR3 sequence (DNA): TGTGCCAGCAGCGCCCGCTCGGGGCGGGAGACCTACGAGCAGTACTTC. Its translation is CASSARSGRETYEQYF.

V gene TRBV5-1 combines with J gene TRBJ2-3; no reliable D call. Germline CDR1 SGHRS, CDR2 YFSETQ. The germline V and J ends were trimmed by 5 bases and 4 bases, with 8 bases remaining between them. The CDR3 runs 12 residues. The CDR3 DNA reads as TGCGCCAGCAGTGAGAGCCCAGATACGCAGTATTTT. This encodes CASSESPDTQYF.

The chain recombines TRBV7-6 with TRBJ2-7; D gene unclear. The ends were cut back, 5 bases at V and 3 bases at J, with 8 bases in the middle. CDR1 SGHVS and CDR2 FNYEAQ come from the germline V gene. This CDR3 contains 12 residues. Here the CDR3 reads CASSLNFYEQYF. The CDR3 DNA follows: TGTGCCAGCAGCCTAAATTTCTACGAGCAGTACTTC.

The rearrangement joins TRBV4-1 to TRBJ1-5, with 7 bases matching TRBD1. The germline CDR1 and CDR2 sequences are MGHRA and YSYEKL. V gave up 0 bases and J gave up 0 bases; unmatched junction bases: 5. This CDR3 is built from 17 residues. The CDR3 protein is CASSQDGTVNSNQPQHF. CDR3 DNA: TGCGCCAGCAGCCAAGATGGGACAGTCAATAGCAATCAGCCCCAGCATTTT.

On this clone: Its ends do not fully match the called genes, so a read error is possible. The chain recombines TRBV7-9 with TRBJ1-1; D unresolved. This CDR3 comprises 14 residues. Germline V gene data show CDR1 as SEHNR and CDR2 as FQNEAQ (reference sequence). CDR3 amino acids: CASSRQRENAEAFF. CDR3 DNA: TGTGCCAGCAGCCGTCAAAGGGAGAACGCTGAAGCTTTCTTT.